The 16 T cell receptor beta chains below all came from one sample that was sequenced in a study of T cell clonality in common variable immunodeficiency. The study's findings and limits: Reportedly, TCR beta sequences from common variable immunodeficiency showed fewer deletions and N-nucleotide insertions.

These receptors are not linked to any known antigen. Assay used: immunoSEQ multiplex PCR; TCRdb lists only in-frame clones, some missing. The sample was found to contain roughly 34,000 clones, and every one recurs. The source material was peripheral blood mononuclear cells. Receptors were obtained from a human donor with common variable immunodeficiency.

Concerning this clone: The read ends 3 residues before the CDR3 terminus; that terminus is restored from the germline J gene. The rearrangement uses TRBV5-1 and TRBJ2-2, with 8 bases that match TRBD2. The CDR3 is 14 amino acids. V was clipped by 4 bases and J by 4 bases; unmatched bases: 3. Germline CDR1 and CDR2: SGHRS and YFSETQ. The CDR3 reads CASSRTSSTGELFF. The DNA read from the CDR3 is TGCGCCAGCAGCCGGACTAGCAGCACCGGGGAG.

As concerns this clone: The read ends 3 residues shy of where the CDR3 ends; the end is completed using the germline J gene. J is TRBJ2-1 and V is TRBV20-1; 8 positions agree with TRBD2. CDR1 and CDR2 from the germline V gene are DFQATT and SNEGSKA (reference sequence). CDR3 length: 16 residues. V dropped 1 base and J dropped 0; count of bases not matched to a gene: 5. CDR3 DNA (partial): TGCAGTGCTAGAGTTTTGAGCGGGAGCTCCTACAATGAG. Amino acid sequence: CSARVLSGSSYNE. The full CDR3 reads CSARVLSGSSYNEQFF.

This clone has just a few counts. The observed sequence ends 3 residues before the CDR3 terminus, with the missing tail filled in from the germline J gene. The gene calls are TRBV11-3 and TRBJ2-7; the match to TRBD1 covers 9 bases. Germline CDR1 and CDR2: SGHNT and YENEEA. V lost 5 bases and J lost 6; bases outside the gene matches: 11. This CDR3 contains 15 residues. CDR3 region: CASSPDLQGAREQYF. The covered CDR3 bases are TGTGCCAGCAGCCCAGACCTACAGGGGGCGCGCGAG.

This clone has only a few counts. The read terminates 3 residues before the CDR3 end, so the remaining end is supplied by the germline J gene. V is TRBV5-6 and J is TRBJ1-1; D may be TRBD1 (5 bases). With 4 bases removed from V and 0 bases from J, the gap between germline ends came to 10 bases. The germline V gene encodes CDR1 SGHDT and CDR2 YYEEEE. This CDR3 is built from 14 residues. This CDR3 reads CASSPDRMNTEAFF. The part of the CDR3 DNA that was read is TGTGCCAGCAGCCCCGACAGAATGAACACTGAA. Full variable domain (rest looked up from reference TRBV5-6 and TRBJ1-1): DAGVTQSPTHLIKTRGQQVTLRCSPKSGHDTVSWYQQALGQGPQFIFQYYEEEERQRGNFPDRFSGHQFPNYSSELNVNALLLGDSALYLCASSPDRMNTEAFFGQGTRLTVV.

The sample holds many counts of this clone. The read stops 3 residues short of the end of the CDR3; the missing end is completed from the germline J gene. This chain connects TRBV6-4 to TRBJ2-1, with TRBD2 matching 13 bases. Germline CDR1 and CDR2: MRHNA and SNTAGT. This CDR3 has 16 amino acids. The junction had 7 bases not matched to a gene; V was cut back by 4 bases and J by 7 bases. The CDR3 protein is CASSAAGTSGINEQFF. CDR3 bases read: TGTGCCAGCAGTGCGGCCGGGACTAGCGGGATAAATGAG.

Worth noting for this clone: With the read ending 3 residues before the CDR3 end, the germline J gene is used to fill in that end. This chain connects TRBV6-1 to TRBJ1-5; 7 nucleotides align to TRBD1. The CDR3 is 14 residues long. CDR1 MNHNS and CDR2 SASEGT come from the germline V gene. V lost 4 bases and J lost 1; bases outside the gene matches: 1. CDR3 bases read: TGTGCCAGCAGTGGGGACAGCAGCAATCAGCCC. Protein: CASSGDSSNQP. In full, the CDR3 is CASSGDSSNQPQHF.

A remark on this clone: The read gets to within 3 residues of the CDR3 end, and the germline J gene fills in the rest. J is TRBJ1-1 and V is TRBV30, with D unresolved. V was shortened by 2 bases and J by 5 bases, with 12 bases between the two germline ends. The CDR3 length is 13 residues. Germline CDR1 and CDR2: GTSNPN and SVGIG (reference sequence). The CDR3 spells CAWSFSEGTEAFF. Incomplete CDR3 DNA: TGTGCCTGGAGTTTTTCGGAAGGGACTGAA.

This clone was seen many times. The read falls 3 residues short of the CDR3 end, and the missing part is taken from the germline J gene. The V call is TRBV20-1, the J call TRBJ1-6, with TRBD1 identical over 9 bases. Germline V gene lookup returns CDR1 DFQATT and CDR2 SNEGSKA (reference sequence). This CDR3 comprises 16 residues. After removal of 4 bases from V and 7 bases from J, the junction contained 11 bases not matched to a gene. Incomplete CDR3 DNA: TGCAGTGCTACACGCAACCGGGACAGGGTAAATTCACCC. Translated, it gives CSATRNRDRVNSP. The CDR3 as a whole reads CSATRNRDRVNSPLHF.

This clone was observed at least ten times. One junction end disagrees with the germline gene, perhaps due to a read error. The CDR3 is cut off 3 residues early in the read; its end comes from the germline J gene. The chain is built from TRBV4-2 and TRBJ2-7; weak D call: TRBD2 (6 bases). Germline assignment: CDR1 LGHNA and CDR2 YNFKEQ. There are 14 residues in the CDR3. CDR3 DNA (partial): TGCGCCAGCAGCCAAGATGCGGGAACCTACGAG. It codes for CASSQDAGTYE. The whole CDR3 reads CASSQDAGTYEQYF.

There are many counts of this clone. CDR3 DNA (partial): TGTGCCAGCGAGGCCCGGAGACAGCTGAACACTGAA. Its protein product is CASEARRQLNTE. In full, the CDR3 is CASEARRQLNTEAFF. V and J are TRBV12-3 or TRBV12-4 and TRBJ1-1; D is perhaps TRBD1 (5 bases). The read finishes 3 residues shy of the CDR3 end, and the germline J gene is used to complete it. V was clipped by 8 bases and J by 0 bases, with 16 bases between them. The CDR3 runs 15 residues.

As concerns this clone: The read terminates 3 residues before the CDR3 end, so the remaining end is supplied by the germline J gene. The chain joins TRBV11-3 to TRBJ2-7; 8 bases match TRBD2. Unmatched junction bases numbered 7, after V lost 0 bases and J lost 6 bases. Germline V gives CDR1 SGHNT, CDR2 YENEEA. This CDR3 is 15 amino acids long. The CDR3 loop is CASSLDRGGVVEQYF. The sequenced part of the CDR3 DNA is TGTGCCAGCAGCTTAGATCGGGGGGGAGTGGTCGAG.

Turning to this clone: The sequence runs out 3 residues before the end of the CDR3; the remainder is reconstructed from the germline J gene. The chain joins TRBV5-5 to TRBJ2-7; the D gene is possibly TRBD2 (6 bases). V was clipped by 4 bases and J by 5 bases, with 19 bases between them. Germline loops: CDR1 SGHKS, CDR2 YYEKEE (reference sequence). The CDR3 contains 15 residues. The CDR3: CASSPRGGSGHEQYF. The CDR3 DNA, read in part, is TGTGCCAGCAGCCCCCGGGGAGGCAGTGGCCACGAG.

This clone was counted at least ten times. The CDR3 end falls 3 residues outside the read, so it is completed with the germline J gene. V gene TRBV5-1 combines with J gene TRBJ2-5; 10 bases agree with TRBD1. The V gene's germline CDR1 is SGHRS and CDR2 YFSETQ. Trimming at V came to 3 bases and at J to 5 bases, leaving 4 bases not matched to a gene. The CDR3 spans 14 residues. The sequenced CDR3 bases are TGCGCCAGCAGCTCGGGACAGGGGATGGAGACC. The encoded protein is CASSSGQGMET. The CDR3 reads in full as CASSSGQGMETQYF.

On this clone: Read coverage stops 3 residues before the CDR3 terminus; the germline J gene supplies the remainder. V and J are TRBV2 and TRBJ2-4; D may be TRBD2 (6 bases). Per the germline V gene, CDR1 is SNHLY and CDR2 is FYNNEI. Trimming left V 8 bases short and J 0 bases short, with 17 bases between. This CDR3 spans 16 amino acids. The CDR3 is CASSGAQAGAKNIQYF. The DNA read from the CDR3 is TGTGCCAGCTCCGGTGCCCAAGCGGGAGCCAAAAACATT.

This clone has at least ten counts. The read terminates 3 residues ahead of where the CDR3 ends, so the germline J gene completes it. The chain employs TRBV27 and TRBJ2-2; D gene uncertain. V was pared by 7 bases and J by 2 bases, with 11 bases between. Germline loops: CDR1 MNHEY, CDR2 SMNVEV (reference sequence). The CDR3 sequence is 14 residues long. The sequenced part of the CDR3 DNA is TGTGCCAGCACCCCATGGCAAAACACCGGGGAG. Its translation is CASTPWQNTGE. The whole CDR3 reads CASTPWQNTGELFF.

This clone was detected many times. The read comes to an end 3 residues before the CDR3 does, leaving the germline J gene to fill in the end. The J gene is TRBJ1-4, the V gene TRBV12-3 or TRBV12-4; 8 positions agree with TRBD1. The CDR3 is 16 residues long. J lost 4 bases, V lost 6 bases, and 10 bases had no gene match. CDR3 in amino acids: CASRPNQGADNEKLFF. The covered CDR3 bases are TGTGCCAGCAGACCTAACCAGGGGGCTGATAATGAAAAA.